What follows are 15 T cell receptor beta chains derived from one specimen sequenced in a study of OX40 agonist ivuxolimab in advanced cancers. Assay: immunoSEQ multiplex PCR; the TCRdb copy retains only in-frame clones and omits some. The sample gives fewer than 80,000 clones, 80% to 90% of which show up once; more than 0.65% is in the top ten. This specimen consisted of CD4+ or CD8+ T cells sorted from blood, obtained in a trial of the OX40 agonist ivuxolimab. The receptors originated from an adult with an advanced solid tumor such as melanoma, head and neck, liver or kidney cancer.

The CDR3 protein is CASSQGEARYGYTF. The CDR3 DNA reads as TGTGCCAGCAGCCAGGGGGAGGCCCGCTATGGCTACACCTTC. The chain has TRBV7-2 and TRBJ1-2, with 7 bases fitting TRBD1. V trimming: 5 bases; J trimming: 4 bases; junction bases outside the gene matches: 7. CDR1 is SGHTA, CDR2 FQGNSA, per germline. CDR3 length: 14 residues.

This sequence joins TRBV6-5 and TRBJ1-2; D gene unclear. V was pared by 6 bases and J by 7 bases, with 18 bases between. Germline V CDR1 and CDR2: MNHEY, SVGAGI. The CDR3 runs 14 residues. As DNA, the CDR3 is TGTGCCAGCAGGAAGGACTCCCTCATGGGTGGCTACACCTTC. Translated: CASRKDSLMGGYTF.

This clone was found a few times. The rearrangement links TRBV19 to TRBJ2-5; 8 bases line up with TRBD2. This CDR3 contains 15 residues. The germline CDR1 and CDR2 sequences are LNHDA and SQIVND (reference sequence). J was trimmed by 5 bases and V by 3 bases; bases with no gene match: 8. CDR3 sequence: CASSMPASGSETQYF. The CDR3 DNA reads TGTGCCAGTAGTATGCCGGCGAGCGGGAGTGAGACCCAGTACTTC.

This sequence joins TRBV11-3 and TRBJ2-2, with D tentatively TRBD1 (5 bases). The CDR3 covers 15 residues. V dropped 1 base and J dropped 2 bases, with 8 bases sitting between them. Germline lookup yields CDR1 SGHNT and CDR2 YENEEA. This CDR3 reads CASSLGQGNTGELFF. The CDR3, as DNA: TGTGCCAGCAGCTTAGGCCAGGGAAACACCGGGGAGCTGTTTTTT.

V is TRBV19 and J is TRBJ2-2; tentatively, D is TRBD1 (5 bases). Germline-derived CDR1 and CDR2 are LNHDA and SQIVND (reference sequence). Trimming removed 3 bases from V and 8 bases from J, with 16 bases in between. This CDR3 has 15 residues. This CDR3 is CASSIPDIGAGELFF. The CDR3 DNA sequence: TGTGCCAGTAGTATCCCGGACATAGGGGCTGGGGAGCTGTTTTTT.

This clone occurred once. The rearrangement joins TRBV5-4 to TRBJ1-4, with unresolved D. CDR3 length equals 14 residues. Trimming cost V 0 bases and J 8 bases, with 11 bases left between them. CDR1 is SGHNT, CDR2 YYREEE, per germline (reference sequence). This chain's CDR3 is CASSLGQEGEKLFF. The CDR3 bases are TGTGCCAGCAGCTTGGGGCAGGAAGGAGAAAAACTGTTTTTT.

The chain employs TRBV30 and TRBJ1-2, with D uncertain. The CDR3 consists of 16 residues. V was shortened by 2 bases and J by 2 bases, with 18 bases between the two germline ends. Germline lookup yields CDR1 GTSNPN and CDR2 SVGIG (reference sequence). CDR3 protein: CAWSPNRISGNYGYTF. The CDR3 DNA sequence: TGTGCCTGGAGTCCGAATCGGATTAGTGGGAACTATGGCTACACCTTC.

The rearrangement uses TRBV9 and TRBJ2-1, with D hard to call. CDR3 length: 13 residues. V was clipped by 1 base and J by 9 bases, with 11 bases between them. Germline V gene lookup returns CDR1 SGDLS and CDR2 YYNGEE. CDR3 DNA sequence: TGTGCCAGCAGCGTACCAGGCGCTCGTGAGCAGTTCTTC. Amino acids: CASSVPGAREQFF.

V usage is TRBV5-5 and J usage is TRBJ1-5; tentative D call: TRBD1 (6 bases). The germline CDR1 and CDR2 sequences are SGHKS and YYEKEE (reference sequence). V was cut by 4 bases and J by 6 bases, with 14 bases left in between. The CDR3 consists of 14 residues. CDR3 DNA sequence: TGTGCCAGCAGCGCAAGTTCGGGGGCTCAGCCCCAGCATTTT. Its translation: CASSASSGAQPQHF.

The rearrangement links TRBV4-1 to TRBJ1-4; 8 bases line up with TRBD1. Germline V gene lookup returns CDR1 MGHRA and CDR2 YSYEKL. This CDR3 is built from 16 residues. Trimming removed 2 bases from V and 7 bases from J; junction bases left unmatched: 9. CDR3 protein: CASSQFTGGGFEKLFF. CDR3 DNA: TGCGCCAGCAGCCAATTTACAGGGGGTGGATTTGAAAAACTGTTTTTT.

The CDR3, as DNA: TGTGCCAGCAGTGAATTCGGGACCACGAGCGTGGGGACCCAGTACTTC. Encoded protein: CASSEFGTTSVGTQYF. V usage is TRBV25-1 and J usage is TRBJ2-5; D tentatively fits TRBD1 or TRBD2 (5 bases each). Trimming left V 1 base short and J 7 bases short, with 19 bases between. The length of the CDR3 is 16 residues. Germline CDR1 is MGHDK and CDR2 is SYGVNS.

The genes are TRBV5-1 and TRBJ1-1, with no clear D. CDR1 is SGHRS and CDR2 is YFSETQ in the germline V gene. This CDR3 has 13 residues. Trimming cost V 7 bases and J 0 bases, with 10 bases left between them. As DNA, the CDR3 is TGCGCCAGCTCAGATATACTGAACACTGAAGCTTTCTTT. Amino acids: CASSDILNTEAFF.

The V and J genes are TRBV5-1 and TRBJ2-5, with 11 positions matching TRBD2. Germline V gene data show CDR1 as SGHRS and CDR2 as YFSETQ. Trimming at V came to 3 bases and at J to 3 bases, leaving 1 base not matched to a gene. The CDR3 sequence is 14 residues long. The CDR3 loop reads CASSWGLAEETQYF. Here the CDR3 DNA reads TGCGCCAGCAGCTGGGGACTAGCGGAAGAGACCCAGTACTTC.

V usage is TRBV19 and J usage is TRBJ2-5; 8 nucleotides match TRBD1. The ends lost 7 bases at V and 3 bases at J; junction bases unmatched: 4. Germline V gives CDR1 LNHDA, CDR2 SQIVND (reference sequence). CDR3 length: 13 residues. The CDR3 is CASKVQGEETQYF. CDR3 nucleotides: TGTGCCAGTAAAGTACAGGGGGAAGAGACCCAGTACTTC.

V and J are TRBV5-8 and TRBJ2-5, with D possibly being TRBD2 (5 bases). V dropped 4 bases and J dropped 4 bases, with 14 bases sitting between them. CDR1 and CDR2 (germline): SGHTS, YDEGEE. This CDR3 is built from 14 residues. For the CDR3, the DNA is TGTGCCAGCAGCCACTACCTAGGGAGAGAGACCCAGTACTTC. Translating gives CASSHYLGRETQYF. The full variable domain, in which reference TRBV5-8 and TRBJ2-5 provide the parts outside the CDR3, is EAGVTQSPTHLIKTRGQQATLRCSPISGHTSVYWYQQALGLGLQFLLWYDEGEERNRGNFPPRFSGRQFPNYSSELNVNALELEDSALYLCASSHYLGRETQYFGPGTRLLVL.